Below are 10 T cell receptor beta chains sequenced from a single sample in a study of Graves' ophthalmopathy and Graves' hyperthyroidism. Using RNA transcripts, the TCR beta CDR3 regions were amplified. Investigators did first-round RT-PCR with HTBI primers, then second-round multiplex PCR. MiXCR was run by TCRdb on the multiplex PCR reads, yielding one entry per CDR3 protein. The table shows 200,000 to 250,000 distinct CDR3 sequences, with approximately 29% occurring only once. Sequenced: peripheral blood. These receptors all stem from a man in his fifties or sixties with Graves' ophthalmopathy.

This clonotype showed up many times. The genes are TRBV28 and TRBJ1-1, with D uncertain. Germline lookup yields CDR1 MDHEN and CDR2 SYDVKM. CDR3 length equals 10 residues. V shed 6 bases and J shed 7 bases, with 6 bases lying between them. CDR3 DNA: TGTGCCAGCAGCAGGTTTGAAGCTTTCTTT. As protein: CASSRFEAFF.

The chain has TRBV6-4 and TRBJ2-5; TRBD2 matches 9 bases. The V gene end was trimmed by 5 bases and the J gene end by 3 bases; junction bases not matched to a gene: 10. Looked up from germline, CDR1 is MRHNA and CDR2 is SNTAGT. This CDR3 is built from 16 residues. CDR3 amino acids: CASSYQAGGPEETQYF. CDR3 sequence (DNA): TGTGCCAGCAGTTACCAGGCGGGAGGGCCTGAAGAGACCCAGTACTTC.

This clonotype was observed many times. The CDR3 DNA is TGTGCCAGCCCCAGGACAGCTTACGAGCAGTACTTC. Residues: CASPRTAYEQYF. The chain employs TRBV2 and TRBJ2-7; perhaps TRBD1 as D (6 bases). The CDR3 loop spans 12 amino acids. V lost 8 bases and J 4 bases, leaving 12 bases between the germline ends. CDR1 and CDR2 (germline): SNHLY, FYNNEI.

This clonotype was detected many times. The V and J genes are TRBV2 and TRBJ1-5, with TRBD1 identical over 7 bases. Trimming cost V 7 bases and J 3 bases; bases outside gene matches: 3. The CDR3 sequence is 13 residues long. Germline CDR1 reads SNHLY; CDR2 reads FYNNEI. The CDR3 sequence is CASTQGPNQPQHF. The CDR3 DNA reads as TGTGCCAGCACACAGGGGCCCAATCAGCCCCAGCATTTT.

The chain uses TRBV5-1 and TRBJ2-7; TRBD1 matches 7 bases. The CDR3 has 13 amino acids. Germline V gene lookup returns CDR1 SGHRS and CDR2 YFSETQ. Unmatched junction bases numbered 7, after V lost 8 bases and J lost 2 bases. CDR3 nucleotide sequence: TGCGCCAGTTACCGGGACAGTCCCTACGAGCAGTACTTC. Translating gives CASYRDSPYEQYF.

This clonotype was picked up many times. The rearrangement uses TRBV25-1 and TRBJ2-7, with a tentative D call TRBD2 (5 bases). CDR1 and CDR2 (germline): MGHDK, SYGVNS. V lost 3 bases to trimming and J lost 2 bases, with 14 bases between them. This CDR3 has 15 amino acids. Here the CDR3 reads CASSDIGTGTYEQYF. The CDR3 bases are TGTGCCAGCAGTGACATAGGTACGGGAACCTACGAGCAGTACTTC.

The chain is built from TRBV12-3 or TRBV12-4 and TRBJ2-7; D ambiguous. V shed 3 bases and J shed 6 bases, with 15 bases lying between them. The CDR3 covers 14 residues. The CDR3 nucleotides read TGTGCCAGCAGTTTGGGCGCGCGCAGTACCGAGCAGTACTTC. This encodes CASSLGARSTEQYF.

This clonotype has at least ten counts. This chain joins TRBV28 and TRBJ1-2, with TRBD1 as a possible D gene (6 bases). Trimming took 4 bases from V and 8 from J, leaving 20 bases between them. Germline loops: CDR1 MDHEN, CDR2 SYDVKM. There are 15 residues in the CDR3. CDR3 amino acids: CASSSKGELAGGYTF. The CDR3, as DNA: TGTGCCAGCAGTTCCAAGGGGGAACTGGCTGGCGGCTACACCTTC.

The rearrangement links TRBV28 to TRBJ1-5; perhaps TRBD1 as D (5 bases). The germline CDR1 and CDR2 sequences are MDHEN and SYDVKM. V was clipped by 5 bases and J by 2 bases, with 7 bases between them. CDR3 length: 13 residues. CDR3 region: CASSGTRNQPQHF. DNA for the CDR3: TGTGCCAGCAGTGGGACGCGCAATCAGCCCCAGCATTTT.

The chain combines TRBV12-3 or TRBV12-4 with TRBJ1-1; D is ambiguous. The germline V and J ends were trimmed by 6 bases and 6 bases, with 11 bases remaining between them. The CDR3 has 12 amino acids. For the CDR3, the DNA is TGTGCCAGCAGCCCAGGAAAGGCTGAAGCTTTCTTT. As protein: CASSPGKAEAFF.